This TCR beta chain derives from a study of blood T cell repertoires in COVID-19. Study information: COVID-19 samples, acute and convalescent, were from the United States, Italy and Spain. Nucleic acid was either cDNA or gDNA, and it came from T cells, B-cell-depleted T cells, or PBMCs.

Libraries were prepared by immunoSEQ multiplex PCR; TCRdb keeps only in-frame clonotypes and omits some of them. Seen here are roughly 40,000 clones, around four fifths observed once, and the top ten hold 44%. This CDR3 region has 14 residues. V gave up 4 bases and J gave up 2 bases; unmatched junction bases: 5. Per germline, CDR1 SQVTM and CDR2 ANQGSEA. The TCR originated in a woman of 80 years or more with active or convalescent COVID-19. The chain couples TRBV29-1 to TRBJ1-5; 7 nucleotides line up with TRBD1. The sequencing sample was made of peripheral blood. Here the CDR3 DNA reads TGCAGCGTTGTGGAGGGGGCTGGCAATCAGCCCCAGCATTTT. This gives the protein CSVVEGAGNQPQHF. The full variable domain, in which reference TRBV29-1 and TRBJ1-5 provide the parts outside the CDR3, is SAVISQKPSRDICQRGTSLTIQCQVDSQVTMMFWYRQQPGQSLTLIATANQGSEATYESGFVIDKFPISRPNLTFSTLTVSNMSPEDSSIYLCSVVEGAGNQPQHFGDGTRLSIL.